This record concerns one TCR beta chain sequence. As yet, its antigen is unknown. The PCR ran on 60 Vbeta and 13 Jbeta primers. TCRdb's copy holds only in-frame clones and misses some; the assay was immunoSEQ multiplex PCR. The sample contains 110,000 to 150,000 clones, 72% of which appear only once. This record comes from a study of cytomegalovirus exposure and HLA in healthy donors. CDR3 length: 16 residues. Germline V gene lookup returns CDR1 MDHEN and CDR2 SYDVKM. V was trimmed by 6 bases and J by 1 base, leaving 17 bases between them. Broader study findings: The study had only CMV serostatus as immune exposure information. Reported performance of the classifier showed diagnosis of cytomegalovirus status with high specificity and sensitivity. Reports indicate that TCR beta sequences accurately predicted the HLA-A and HLA-B alleles of most subjects. Researchers left out some V segments, among them TRBV6-2 and TRBV6-3, as indistinguishable.

V is TRBV28 and J is TRBJ2-3, with D perhaps TRBD2 (5 bases). The material sequenced was PBMCs. The clonotype originates from a man aged 35-49 years in good health and CMV-seronegative. CDR3 amino acids: CASSYGPGVGTDTQYF. In DNA form, the CDR3 reads TGTGCCAGCAGCTACGGGCCCGGGGTCGGCACAGATACGCAGTATTTT.